Below are 13 T cell receptor beta chains sequenced from a single sample in a study of neoadjuvant nivolumab and ipilimumab in lung cancer. Some clones are missing from TCRdb's copy, which holds only in-frame ones; the method was immunoSEQ multiplex PCR. The table lists 7,000 to 9,500 clones, 75% to 90% of them singletons. The sample in question was tumor tissue, obtained after neoadjuvant nivolumab, alone or with ipilimumab, at or shortly before surgery. These receptors were obtained from an adult with non-small cell lung cancer.

This clone was counted a single time. This chain joins TRBV6-5 and TRBJ1-2, with no clear D. This CDR3 region has 13 residues. The V gene's germline CDR1 is MNHEY and CDR2 SVGAGI. V lost 6 bases and J lost 8, with 16 bases in between. CDR3 loop: CASRANGAGGYTF. The CDR3 DNA is TGTGCCAGCAGAGCGAACGGTGCGGGGGGCTACACCTTC.

The chain has TRBV9 and TRBJ2-5, with 11 bases matching TRBD2. Germline CDR1 and CDR2: SGDLS and YYNGEE. This CDR3 spans 16 amino acids. J gave up 5 bases and V 0 bases, and 6 bases lay outside the gene matches. The CDR3 reads CASSVAASGGRETQYF. CDR3 coding DNA: TGTGCCAGCAGCGTAGCGGCTAGCGGGGGGCGGGAGACCCAGTACTTC.

The chain couples TRBV18 to TRBJ1-2; TRBD1 might be the D (5 bases). Germline V gives CDR1 KGHSH, CDR2 LQKENI. The CDR3 contains 15 residues. V was trimmed by 5 bases and J by 4 bases, leaving 17 bases between them. The CDR3 here is CASSSPRDGGYGYTF. DNA for the CDR3: TGTGCCAGCTCATCTCCTCGAGATGGGGGCTATGGCTACACCTTC.

This clone appeared a single time. V and J are TRBV18 and TRBJ2-6, with D perhaps TRBD1 (5 bases). CDR1 and CDR2 (germline): KGHSH, LQKENI. With 3 bases removed from V and 0 bases from J, the gap between germline ends came to 15 bases. The CDR3 has 18 amino acids. The CDR3 reads CASSPTRTGSSGANVLTF. In DNA form, the CDR3 reads TGTGCCAGCTCACCTACCAGAACAGGCTCCTCTGGGGCCAACGTCCTGACTTTC.

This chain uses TRBV27 with TRBJ1-1, with D unclear. Germline loops: CDR1 MNHEY, CDR2 SMNVEV (reference sequence). The V and J ends lost 0 bases and 2 bases respectively, with 10 bases between them. This CDR3 has 15 residues. The chain's CDR3 is CASSLSGTVNTEAFF. CDR3 DNA sequence: TGTGCCAGCAGTTTATCGGGCACCGTAAACACTGAAGCTTTCTTT.

The gene calls are TRBV10-3 and TRBJ1-5, with 10 bases aligning to TRBD1. The CDR3 extends over 17 amino acids. The germline V gene encodes CDR1 ENHRY and CDR2 SYGVKD. V was clipped by 0 bases and J by 6 bases; unmatched bases: 8. DNA of the CDR3: TGTGCCATCAGTGAGTCGACGGGACAGGGGATGGGTCAGCCCCAGCATTTT. Translation gives CAISESTGQGMGQPQHF.

The gene calls are TRBV18 and TRBJ2-5, with 8 bases matching TRBD1. CDR3 size: 14 residues. V trimming: 3 bases; J trimming: 5 bases; junction bases outside the gene matches: 5. Germline CDR1 KGHSH, CDR2 LQKENI. CDR3 sequence reads: CASSPQGAWETQYF. CDR3 nucleotides: TGTGCCAGCTCACCGCAGGGGGCCTGGGAGACCCAGTACTTC. The full variable domain, with the rest looked up from reference TRBV18 and TRBJ2-5, is NAGVMQNPRHLVRRRGQEARLRCSPMKGHSHVYWYRQLPEEGLKFMVYLQKENIIDESGMPKERFSAEFPKEGPSILRIQQVVRGDSAAYFCASSPQGAWETQYFGPGTRLLVL.

This chain links TRBV6-5 with TRBJ2-1, with 8 nucleotides matching TRBD1. CDR3 length: 13 amino acids. J gave up 8 bases and V 6 bases, and 6 bases lay outside the gene matches. Per germline, CDR1 MNHEY and CDR2 SVGAGI. CDR3 residues: CASSTGGGDEQFF. CDR3 sequence (DNA): TGTGCCAGCAGCACAGGGGGAGGCGATGAGCAGTTCTTC.

The gene calls are TRBV7-9 and TRBJ2-3; TRBD2 aligns across 12 bases. The CDR3 extends over 15 amino acids. Germline assignment: CDR1 SEHNR and CDR2 FQNEAQ (reference sequence). V was clipped by 6 bases and J by 3 bases; unmatched bases: 4. The CDR3 reads CASSLGTSGTDTQYF. The CDR3 DNA sequence: TGTGCCAGCAGTCTCGGGACTAGCGGGACAGATACGCAGTATTTT.

The rearrangement uses TRBV5-6 and TRBJ1-2; possible D gene TRBD1, 6 bases. Germline V gives CDR1 SGHDT, CDR2 YYEEEE. Trimming took off 4 bases at V and 4 bases at J, with 14 bases between the two ends. This CDR3 region has 14 residues. CDR3 loop: CASSPPDSSYGYTF. The CDR3, as DNA: TGTGCCAGCAGCCCTCCGGACAGCTCCTATGGCTACACCTTC.

This chain uses TRBV15 with TRBJ2-3; TRBD2 aligns across 12 bases. Germline trimming cut 4 bases from V and 5 bases from J; bases unmatched to any gene: 7. The CDR3 is made up of 16 amino acids. CDR1 is LNHNV, CDR2 YYDKDF, per germline (reference sequence). CDR3 sequence (DNA): TGTGCCACCAGCAAAAGACTAGCGGGGGCGATAGATACGCAGTATTTT. Its translation is CATSKRLAGAIDTQYF.

V and J are TRBV5-8 and TRBJ2-7, with 7 bases matching TRBD2. Unmatched junction bases numbered 9, after V lost 5 bases and J lost 1 base. The CDR3 is 15 amino acids. Germline CDR1 and CDR2: SGHTS and YDEGEE. The CDR3: CASRTAGVPSYEQYF. The DNA for the CDR3 is TGTGCCAGCAGGACGGCGGGAGTGCCTTCCTACGAGCAGTACTTC.

The rearrangement joins TRBV29-1 to TRBJ2-1, with 7 bases lining up with TRBD2. The CDR3 spans 13 residues. Germline V gene data show CDR1 as SQVTM and CDR2 as ANQGSEA. With 5 bases clipped from V and 5 bases from J, the junction kept 6 bases outside the gene matches. The CDR3 DNA follows: TGCAGCGTTCGGCGGGAGTGGAACAATGAGCAGTTCTTC. It yields the protein CSVRREWNNEQFF.